The 18 T cell receptor beta chains presented below share a single source sample, sequenced in a study of monozygotic twins with inflammatory bowel disease. TCRdb reprocessed the 5' RACE reads, keeping one entry per CDR3 protein, no DNA. The sample table sets out around 450,000 distinct CDR3 sequences. The specimen was blood. All receptors derive from a human donor with ulcerative colitis or Crohn's disease, or a healthy co-twin of an affected twin (not recorded which).

This chain uses TRBV5-1 with TRBJ2-7; there is no DNA to check the TCRdb D call of TRBD1. The CDR3 runs to 16 residues. In germline, CDR1 is SGHRS, CDR2 YFSETQ. CDR3: CASSLEGQGISYEQYF.

The chain's CDR3 is CASSLGQPNTEAFF. V is TRBV12-3 or TRBV12-4 and J is TRBJ1-1; TCRdb outputs TRBD1, but without DNA this stays unchecked. The CDR3 totals 14 residues.

V and J are TRBV5-6 and TRBJ2-3; TCRdb's D call of TRBD2 is untestable without DNA. From germline, CDR1 is SGHDT and CDR2 YYEEEE. The length of the CDR3 is 15 residues. The CDR3 sequence: CASSRRSGVVGTQYF.

The CDR3 region is CASGGHSQETQYF. This chain uses TRBV7-8 with TRBJ2-5; checking the TCRdb D call of TRBD1 is not possible without DNA. The germline V gene encodes CDR1 SGHVS and CDR2 FQNEAQ. The CDR3 is 13 residues long.

This chain uses TRBV5-1 with TRBJ2-1; TCRdb picks TRBD1, but there is no DNA to check that call. The CDR3 length is 15 residues. The germline CDR1 and CDR2 sequences are SGHRS and YFSETQ. The CDR3 protein is CASSPGQGGSDEQFF.

The V and J genes are TRBV7-2 and TRBJ2-3. The germline gives CDR1 SGHTA, CDR2 FQGNSA. The CDR3 extends over 13 amino acids. The CDR3 region is CASSLTMTSSQYF.

This sequence joins TRBV7-2 and TRBJ2-7. This CDR3 region has 15 residues. Germline lookup yields CDR1 SGHTA and CDR2 FQGNSA. The CDR3 region is CASSLSVGQSYEQYF.

This sequence joins TRBV12-3 or TRBV12-4 and TRBJ2-5; TCRdb returns TRBD2, unconfirmable since there is no DNA. The CDR3 sequence is 13 residues long. CDR3 sequence: CASSLNREGTQYF.

V gene TRBV12-5 combines with J gene TRBJ2-7; there is no DNA to check the TCRdb D call of TRBD2. This CDR3 is 16 amino acids long. Per germline, CDR1 LGHNT and CDR2 FRNRAP. CDR3 loop: CASGFLADRGSYEQYF.

The CDR3 protein is CASSLWTGGLNEQFF. The chain is built from TRBV18 and TRBJ2-1; TCRdb calls TRBD1, which cannot be checked without DNA. The CDR3 is 15 amino acids. Germline CDR1 is KGHSH and CDR2 is LQKENI.

The J gene is TRBJ2-5, the V gene TRBV5-4; TCRdb's assignment of TRBD1 cannot be checked, as there is no DNA. Germline V CDR1 and CDR2: SGHNT, YYREEE (reference sequence). The CDR3 sequence is 15 residues long. The CDR3 sequence: CASSVRQGTGETQYF.

V is TRBV7-2 and J is TRBJ1-5; TCRdb's D call, TRBD1, is unchecked because there is no DNA. From germline, CDR1 is SGHTA and CDR2 FQGNSA. The length of the CDR3 is 17 residues. CDR3 region: CASSARTGPYSNQPQHF.

The gene calls are TRBV29-1 and TRBJ1-1. The CDR3 has 13 amino acids. From germline, CDR1 is SQVTM and CDR2 ANQGSEA. Here the CDR3 reads CSAHVNTNTEAFF.

The gene calls are TRBV5-1 and TRBJ1-2. This CDR3 comprises 12 residues. Looked up from germline, CDR1 is SGHRS and CDR2 is YFSETQ. The CDR3 loop reads CASSWDDYGYTF. The variable domain in full, completed from reference TRBV5-1 and TRBJ1-2, reads KAGVTQTPRYLIKTRGQQVTLSCSPISGHRSVSWYQQTPGQGLQFLFEYFSETQRNKGNFPGRFSGRQFSNSRSEMNVSTLELGDSALYLCASSWDDYGYTFGSGTRLTVV.

The rearrangement uses TRBV7-9 and TRBJ2-4. This CDR3 has 13 residues. Germline V gene lookup returns CDR1 SEHNR and CDR2 FQNEAQ (reference sequence). The CDR3 sequence: CASSSDHGDIQYF. Variable domain in full (rest from reference TRBV7-9 and TRBJ2-4): DTGVSQNPRHKITKRGQNVTFRCDPISEHNRLYWYRQTLGQGPEFLTYFQNEAQLEKSRLLSDRFSAERPKGSFSTLEIQRTEQGDSAMYLCASSSDHGDIQYFGAGTRLSVL.

The CDR3 loop is CASSLGRGNTGELFF. V usage is TRBV7-2 and J usage is TRBJ2-2; TCRdb calls TRBD2, which cannot be checked without DNA. The CDR3 loop spans 15 amino acids. Germline CDR1 and CDR2: SGHTA and FQGNSA. Drawing the rest from reference TRBV7-2 and TRBJ2-2, the complete variable domain is GAGVSQSPSNKVTEKGKDVELRCDPISGHTALYWYRQSLGQGLEFLIYFQGNSAPDKSGLPSDRFSAERTGGSVSTLTIQRTQQEDSAVYLCASSLGRGNTGELFFGEGSRLTVL.

The J gene is TRBJ2-3, the V gene TRBV4-3; TCRdb's assignment of TRBD2 cannot be checked, as there is no DNA. Germline CDR1 reads LGHNA; CDR2 reads YSLEER. This CDR3 region has 17 residues. CDR3 amino acids: CASSQDRRLAGGDTQYF.

The chain recombines TRBV27 with TRBJ2-1. Germline V gene sequence: CDR1 MNHEY, CDR2 SMNVEV (reference sequence). CDR3 length: 11 amino acids. This CDR3 is CASTYSNEQFF.